This TCR beta chain was retrieved from a study of T cell changes during pregnancy in multiple sclerosis. Data came from immunoSEQ multiplex PCR; TCRdb stores just in-frame clones and leaves some out. The repertoire has tens of thousands of clones, 85% to 90% of them found once; the top ten carry 0.5% to 0.75%. From germline, CDR1 is MNHEY and CDR2 SMNVEV (reference sequence). Between the trimmed V and J ends, which lost 3 bases and 4 bases, there was a span of 4 bases. The CDR3 loop spans 12 amino acids. Sequenced here: CD4+ T cells from peripheral blood mononuclear cells, sampled in the first trimester of pregnancy. This receptor was identified in a female donor with multiple sclerosis, enrolled in a pregnancy study. V gene TRBV27 combines with J gene TRBJ1-5; D unclear. The CDR3 is CASSFSNQPQHF. DNA for the CDR3: TGTGCCAGCAGTTTTAGTAATCAGCCCCAGCATTTT.